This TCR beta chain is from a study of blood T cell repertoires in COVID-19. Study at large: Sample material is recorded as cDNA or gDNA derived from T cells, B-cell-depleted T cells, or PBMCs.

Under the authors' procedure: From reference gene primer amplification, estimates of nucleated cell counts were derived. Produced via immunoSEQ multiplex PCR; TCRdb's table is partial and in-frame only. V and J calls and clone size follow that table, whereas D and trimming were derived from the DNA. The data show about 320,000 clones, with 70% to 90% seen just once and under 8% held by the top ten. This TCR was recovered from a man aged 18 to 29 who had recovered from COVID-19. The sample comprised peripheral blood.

The DNA for the CDR3 is TGTGCCAGCAGCAATACAGGTGGTGCTAACTATGGCTACACCTTC. Its translation is CASSNTGGANYGYTF. This chain joins TRBV3-1 (or the pseudogene TRBV3-2) and TRBJ1-2; TRBD1 is a possible D gene (5 bases). Trimming cost V 5 bases and J 0 bases, with 13 bases left between them. The CDR3 length is 15 residues. Germline V lookup: CDR1 LGHDT, CDR2 YNNKEL (reference sequence).